The 18 T cell receptor beta chains below come from one sample, sequenced in a study of T-cell memory formation after mild COVID-19 (dated by TCRdb to about 2021). The method was 5' RACE. Sequencing was carried out with an Illumina NovaSeq 6000. The public reads were reanalyzed by TCRdb: fastp trimming at Q25, MiXCR alignment, in-frame beta chains only. Each entry merges the rows of one CDR3 protein and shows their most common DNA and genes. This sample holds approximately 290,000 distinct CDR3 sequences; 8% to 9% were observed only once. Roughly 23% of the sample rests with the top ten. Sequencing was done on a sample of PBMCs or a T cell subset sorted from them (not recorded which). The origin of the receptors is a man aged 18 to 29 who had mild COVID-19 (a few samples of this study predate the infection). The sample titles of this study are shuffled in the database, so cell type and time point are left out; the donor was told from shared clones.

This clonotype has just a few counts. This chain uses TRBV6-4 with TRBJ2-7, with 7 bases matching TRBD2. CDR1 and CDR2 (germline): MRHNA, SNTAGT. The CDR3 sequence is 15 residues long. The V and J ends lost 3 bases and 6 bases, in that order; junction bases with no gene match: 11. This CDR3 is CASSDGAGEPAEQYV. CDR3 nucleotides: TGTGCCAGCAGTGATGGGGCGGGGGAACCAGCCGAGCAGTACGTC.

This clonotype was found a few times. V usage is TRBV5-5 and J usage is TRBJ1-5, with D tentatively TRBD1 (6 bases). The V and J ends lost 0 bases and 8 bases respectively, with 15 bases between them. CDR1 and CDR2 from the germline V gene are SGHKS and YYEKEE (reference sequence). This CDR3 has 15 amino acids. CDR3 sequence (DNA): TGTGCCAGCAGCTTGGACAGGGTGTTAGTAGAGCCCCAGCATTTT. Residues: CASSLDRVLVEPQHF.

This clonotype was picked up a small number of times. This chain connects TRBV23-1 to TRBJ2-2, with TRBD1 matching 10 bases. TRBV23-1 is an ORF for which the function is uncertain. V dropped 0 bases and J dropped 0; count of bases not matched to a gene: 1. The CDR3 has 17 amino acids. CDR3 in DNA: TGCGCCAGCAGTCAATCAGGGACAGGGGCGAACACCGGGGAGCTGTTTTTT. Translating it yields CASSQSGTGANTGELFF.

The rearrangement joins TRBV7-2 to TRBJ1-5, with no clear D. The V end lost 6 bases, the J end lost 2 bases, and 11 bases lay between the germline ends. Germline loops: CDR1 SGHTA, CDR2 FQGNSA. The CDR3 consists of 14 residues. CDR3 in amino acids: CASSNTRGNQPQHF. CDR3 coding DNA: TGTGCCAGCAGTAACACCCGCGGCAATCAGCCCCAGCATTTT.

In its sample, this clonotype was seen many times. The chain uses TRBV5-1 and TRBJ2-1, with D possibly TRBD2 on 7 matching bases. The CDR3 extends over 17 amino acids. V was trimmed by 5 bases and J by 6 bases, leaving 24 bases between them. Germline loops: CDR1 SGHRS, CDR2 YFSETQ. This CDR3 reads CASSPQEVGGAFNEQFF. Here the CDR3 DNA reads TGCGCCAGCAGTCCCCAAGAGGTGGGGGGGGCCTTCAATGAGCAGTTCTTC. Drawing the rest from reference TRBV5-1 and TRBJ2-1, the complete variable domain is KAGVTQTPRYLIKTRGQQVTLSCSPISGHRSVSWYQQTPGQGLQFLFEYFSETQRNKGNFPGRFSGRQFSNSRSEMNVSTLELGDSALYLCASSPQEVGGAFNEQFFGPGTRLTVL.

The chain links TRBV7-2 to TRBJ2-2; D is possibly TRBD2 (7 bases). Looked up from germline, CDR1 is SGHTA and CDR2 is FQGNSA. V shed 1 base and J shed 4 bases, with 13 bases lying between them. This CDR3 comprises 16 residues. CDR3 residues: CASSLEGDYLTGELFF. The DNA of the CDR3 is TGTGCCAGCAGCTTAGAGGGGGACTACCTCACCGGGGAGCTGTTTTTT.

At least ten counts were recorded for this clonotype. This chain joins TRBV9 and TRBJ2-5; D gene ambiguous. From germline, CDR1 is SGDLS and CDR2 YYNGEE. Trimming cost V 0 bases and J 5 bases, with 11 bases left between them. CDR3 length: 14 amino acids. In nucleotides, the CDR3 is TGTGCCAGCAGCGTAGGACCCGATAGGGAGACCCAGTACTTC. Translating gives CASSVGPDRETQYF.

This clonotype was seen a few times. The chain uses TRBV20-1 and TRBJ1-2; 9 positions agree with TRBD1. After removal of 0 bases from V and 7 bases from J, the junction contained 6 bases not matched to a gene. The CDR3 loop spans 14 amino acids. From germline, CDR1 is DFQATT and CDR2 SNEGSKA (reference sequence). The CDR3 nucleotides read TGCAGTGCTAGAGACCTCGACAGGGGGTTTGGCTACACCTTC. Its translation: CSARDLDRGFGYTF.

This clonotype was seen many times. V gene TRBV6-2 or TRBV6-3 combines with J gene TRBJ1-2; TRBD1 matches at 7 bases. Germline V gene data show CDR1 as MNHEY and CDR2 as SVGEGT. V lost 2 bases, J lost 6 bases, and 3 bases stayed unmatched. CDR3 length equals 13 residues. The CDR3 loop reads CASSYGGGDGYTF. In nucleotides, the CDR3 is TGTGCCAGCAGTTACGGAGGGGGCGATGGCTACACCTTC.

The chain recombines TRBV7-9 with TRBJ1-2, with D perhaps TRBD1 (5 bases). The CDR3 is 14 residues long. Germline loops: CDR1 SEHNR, CDR2 FQNEAQ (reference sequence). V was clipped by 2 bases and J by 4 bases, with 11 bases between them. DNA of the CDR3: TGTGCCAGCAGCTTAACCGGGGCCCTCTATGGCTACACCTTC. Protein product: CASSLTGALYGYTF.

CDR3 in DNA: TGCAGTGCTACTGACAGCGCGAATGAAAAACTGTTTTTT. This codes for CSATDSANEKLFF. This chain links TRBV20-1 with TRBJ1-4; weak D call: TRBD1 (5 bases). Germline lookup yields CDR1 DFQATT and CDR2 SNEGSKA (reference sequence). CDR3 size: 13 residues. Trimming took off 4 bases at V and 5 bases at J, with 11 bases between the two ends.

This clonotype has ten or more counts. The rearrangement uses TRBV7-2 and TRBJ1-2, with D maybe TRBD1 (5 bases). There are 14 residues in the CDR3. Germline V CDR1 and CDR2: SGHTA, FQGNSA. V lost 1 base, J lost 10 bases, and 16 bases lay in between. The CDR3 sequence is CASSLGRSREDYTF. In DNA, the CDR3 is TGTGCCAGCAGCTTAGGTAGGAGCAGGGAGGACTACACCTTC.

This clonotype turned up a few times. The chain carries TRBV25-1 and TRBJ1-1; TRBD1 is a possible D gene (6 bases). Germline CDR1 and CDR2: MGHDK and SYGVNS. There are 16 residues in the CDR3. The germline V and J ends were trimmed by 4 bases and 0 bases, with 15 bases remaining between them. CDR3 bases: TGTGCCAGCAGTGTAACTAGGACAGCCTTGAACACTGAAGCTTTCTTT. It translates to CASSVTRTALNTEAFF.

The chain links TRBV6-1 to TRBJ1-5; D not certain. This CDR3 has 15 amino acids. Germline V gene sequence: CDR1 MNHNS, CDR2 SASEGT. Trimming pared 1 base from V and 6 bases from J, leaving 13 bases between. The CDR3 protein is CASSEVGLSAQPQHF. The CDR3 DNA reads TGTGCCAGCAGTGAAGTAGGCTTATCGGCTCAGCCCCAGCATTTT.

This clonotype was detected a few times. This chain links TRBV6-5 with TRBJ1-2; TRBD1 matches at 11 bases. The trim removed 6 bases at V and 3 bases at J, leaving 0 bases unmatched. The CDR3 has 13 residues. Germline V gene lookup returns CDR1 MNHEY and CDR2 SVGAGI. The CDR3 spells CASRGQGDYGYTF. CDR3 coding DNA: TGTGCCAGCAGGGGACAGGGGGACTATGGCTACACCTTC.

This clonotype was detected ten times or more. The chain uses TRBV4-3 and TRBJ2-4, with D unclear. Trimming shortened V by 0 bases and J by 0 bases, and 9 bases separated the two germline ends. Germline V gene sequence: CDR1 LGHNA, CDR2 YSLEER. The CDR3 has 16 amino acids. DNA of the CDR3: TGCGCCAGCAGCCAAGAGAGGAGTCTAGCCAAAAACATTCAGTACTTC. Encoded protein: CASSQERSLAKNIQYF.

The genes are TRBV18 and TRBJ1-5, with a tentative D call TRBD1 (5 bases). Trimming took off 2 bases at V and 7 bases at J, with 12 bases between the two ends. The CDR3 covers 14 residues. Germline CDR1 reads KGHSH; CDR2 reads LQKENI. CDR3 amino acids: CASSPLGDAQPQHF. The CDR3 DNA sequence: TGTGCCAGCTCACCATTAGGGGATGCCCAGCCCCAGCATTTT. The entire variable domain, with the rest obtained from reference TRBV18 and TRBJ1-5, is as follows: NAGVMQNPRHLVRRRGQEARLRCSPMKGHSHVYWYRQLPEEGLKFMVYLQKENIIDESGMPKERFSAEFPKEGPSILRIQQVVRGDSAAYFCASSPLGDAQPQHFGDGTRLSIL.

A few counts support this clonotype. This chain uses TRBV20-1 with TRBJ1-1; D is unclear. Germline-derived CDR1 and CDR2 are DFQATT and SNEGSKA (reference sequence). CDR3 length equals 13 residues. V lost 5 bases and J 6 bases, leaving 16 bases between the germline ends. The chain's CDR3 is CSALPGGYPEAFF. CDR3 nucleotide sequence: TGCAGTGCTCTCCCTGGCGGGTACCCTGAAGCTTTCTTT.